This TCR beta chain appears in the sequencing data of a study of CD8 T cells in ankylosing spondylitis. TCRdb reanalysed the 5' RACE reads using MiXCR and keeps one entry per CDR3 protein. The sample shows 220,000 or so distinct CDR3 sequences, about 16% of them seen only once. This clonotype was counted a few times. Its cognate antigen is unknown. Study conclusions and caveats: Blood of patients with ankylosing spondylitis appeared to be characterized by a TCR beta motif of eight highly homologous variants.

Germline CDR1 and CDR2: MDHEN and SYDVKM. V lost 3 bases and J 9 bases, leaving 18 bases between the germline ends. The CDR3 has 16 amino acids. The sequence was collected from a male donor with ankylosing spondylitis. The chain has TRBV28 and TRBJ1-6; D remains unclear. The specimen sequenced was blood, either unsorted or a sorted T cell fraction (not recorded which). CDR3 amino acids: CASSFVPRGETSPLHF. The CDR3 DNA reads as TGTGCCAGCAGTTTTGTCCCCCGGGGTGAGACTTCACCCCTCCACTTT.